The sample holds a few counts of the clone carrying this T cell receptor (beta chain). Per germline, CDR1 MNHEY and CDR2 SVGEGT. V was clipped by 6 bases and J by 1 base, with 12 bases between them. The length of the CDR3 is 14 residues. TCRdb recomputed calls from the RT-PCR reads with MiXCR, one row per CDR3 protein. There are roughly 200,000 distinct CDR3 sequences in the sample; around 41% occur only once, and 33% lies in the top ten. The data derive from a study of patients and donors after allogeneic stem cell transplantation. The chain has TRBV6-2 or TRBV6-3 and TRBJ1-2; D might be TRBD1 (6 bases). The sequenced sample consisted of blood, either unsorted or a sorted T cell fraction (not recorded which). The receptor was isolated from a human donor who was either an allogeneic HSCT recipient or a stem cell or donor lymphocyte infusion donor (not recorded which). It is not recorded whose cells these are; they may come from a transplant donor. The CDR3 loop reads CASRTTGRNYGYTF. In DNA form, the CDR3 reads TGTGCCAGCAGGACGACAGGCCGTAACTATGGCTACACCTTC.